The 10 T cell receptor beta chains reported below all come from one sample, sequenced in a study of cytomegalovirus exposure and HLA in healthy donors. The PCR contained 60 Vbeta and 13 Jbeta primers. Method: immunoSEQ multiplex PCR; TCRdb's copy keeps in-frame clones and lacks some. The table has fewer than 150,000 clones, around 77% seen once. Source material: PBMCs. These receptor sequences come from a woman between 50 and 59 years old in good health and CMV-seronegative.

The V call is TRBV30, the J call TRBJ1-1; tentative D call: TRBD1 (5 bases). The CDR3 length is 14 residues. V lost 2 bases, J lost 7 bases, and 17 bases lay in between. Looked up from germline, CDR1 is GTSNPN and CDR2 is SVGIG (reference sequence). CDR3 coding DNA: TGTGCCTGGAGTTTTGCGGACATTGTTTATGAAGCTTTCTTT. This gives the protein CAWSFADIVYEAFF.

The chain joins TRBV4-1 to TRBJ1-6; 9 bases are a match to TRBD1. The germline CDR1 and CDR2 sequences are MGHRA and YSYEKL. V dropped 2 bases and J dropped 7; count of bases not matched to a gene: 3. The length of the CDR3 is 15 residues. DNA for the CDR3: TGCGCCAGCAGCCAATCGGGACAGGGAAATTCACCCCTCCACTTT. Its translation is CASSQSGQGNSPLHF.

The V and J genes are TRBV19 and TRBJ2-7; 8 nucleotides match TRBD2. The CDR3 has 15 amino acids. After removal of 5 bases from V and 1 base from J, the junction contained 7 bases not matched to a gene. Germline lookup yields CDR1 LNHDA and CDR2 SQIVND (reference sequence). CDR3 DNA sequence: TGTGCCAGTAGTCCGTTCGCGGGGGGATCCTACGAGCAGTACTTC. Protein product: CASSPFAGGSYEQYF.

In its sample, this clone was seen once. This chain connects TRBV6-5 to TRBJ2-3, with D perhaps matching TRBD2 (5 bases). CDR3 size: 14 residues. With 6 bases removed from V and 2 bases from J, the gap between germline ends came to 12 bases. The germline V gene encodes CDR1 MNHEY and CDR2 SVGAGI. The CDR3 region is CASRRLRDTDTQYF. CDR3 in DNA: TGTGCCAGCAGACGCCTCCGGGACACAGATACGCAGTATTTT.

V and J are TRBV28 and TRBJ1-5; D unclear. The CDR3 length is 14 residues. V was clipped by 10 bases and J by 5 bases, with 18 bases between them. Per germline, CDR1 MDHEN and CDR2 SYDVKM. CDR3 nucleotides: TGTGCCACCATTAGGCCCCCGGCGGATCAGCCCCAGCATTTT. Its translation is CATIRPPADQPQHF.

This clone has a handful of counts. The V gene is TRBV30, the J gene TRBJ2-7; 8 nucleotides match TRBD1. The germline V gene has CDR1 GTSNPN and CDR2 SVGIG (reference sequence). CDR3 size: 14 residues. Trimming at V came to 0 bases and at J to 7 bases, leaving 8 bases not matched to a gene. The CDR3 nucleotides read TGTGCCTGGAGTGTGCTTGGACAGGGCGGGGAGCAGTACTTC. It codes for CAWSVLGQGGEQYF.

This chain links TRBV7-9 with TRBJ1-1; D remains ambiguous. The CDR3 contains 14 residues. Looked up from germline, CDR1 is SEHNR and CDR2 is FQNEAQ (reference sequence). V was trimmed by 2 bases and J by 1 base, leaving 8 bases between them. Here the CDR3 DNA reads TGTGCCAGCAGCTTATTTGGGCAGAACACTGAAGCTTTCTTT. Its translation: CASSLFGQNTEAFF.

The J gene is TRBJ2-3, the V gene TRBV7-2, with 7 nucleotides matching TRBD1. The trim removed 1 base at V and 1 base at J, leaving 5 bases unmatched. Germline loops: CDR1 SGHTA, CDR2 FQGNSA. The length of the CDR3 is 16 residues. The DNA for the CDR3 is TGTGCCAGCAGCTTAGTGCACGACAGGGGCACAGATACGCAGTATTTT. Protein: CASSLVHDRGTDTQYF.

The rearrangement links TRBV5-1 to TRBJ1-1, with unresolved D. V lost 1 base, J lost 0 bases, and 7 bases lay in between. The germline CDR1 and CDR2 sequences are SGHRS and YFSETQ. The CDR3 has 14 amino acids. The CDR3 nucleotides are TGCGCCAGCAGCTTGACAGCTCTGAACACTGAAGCTTTCTTT. It translates to CASSLTALNTEAFF.

This rearrangement joins TRBV25-1 to TRBJ2-2, with 7 bases fitting TRBD2. V shed 3 bases, J shed 0 bases, and the junction held 1 base outside the gene matches. The germline V gene encodes CDR1 MGHDK and CDR2 SYGVNS. CDR3 size: 15 residues. The chain's CDR3 is CASSEGGANTGELFF. The CDR3 DNA reads as TGTGCCAGCAGTGAGGGGGGGGCGAACACCGGGGAGCTGTTTTTT.